This TCR beta chain appears in the sequencing data of a study of PD-1 blockade in classical Hodgkin lymphoma. Notes on the study in general: Patients newly diagnosed and complete responders had comparable baseline diversity.

Turning to this clone: Its antigen is undetermined.

The CDR3 totals 14 residues. Germline assignment: CDR1 MDHEN and CDR2 SYDVKM. Between the trimmed V and J ends, which lost 6 bases and 4 bases, there was a span of 13 bases. Repertoires were generated with immunoSEQ multiplex PCR, while TCRdb's copy carries only in-frame clones and drops some. The table has under 15,000 clones, about four fifths seen once. Time point: cycle 4 day 1 (C4D1), after around six weeks of nivolumab. Every patient relapsed after autologous stem cell transplantation, and brentuximab vedotin exposure varied. From thawed PBMCs, CD4+ T cells were purified using magnetic negative selection.

This TCR came from a human donor with classical Hodgkin lymphoma. The chain combines TRBV28 with TRBJ1-5, with D unresolved. Sequencing used CD4+ T cells from blood, obtained before the fourth cycle of nivolumab. DNA for the CDR3: TGTGCCAGCAGGTCGACCCCCGGGAATCAGCCCCAGCATTTT. Protein: CASRSTPGNQPQHF.